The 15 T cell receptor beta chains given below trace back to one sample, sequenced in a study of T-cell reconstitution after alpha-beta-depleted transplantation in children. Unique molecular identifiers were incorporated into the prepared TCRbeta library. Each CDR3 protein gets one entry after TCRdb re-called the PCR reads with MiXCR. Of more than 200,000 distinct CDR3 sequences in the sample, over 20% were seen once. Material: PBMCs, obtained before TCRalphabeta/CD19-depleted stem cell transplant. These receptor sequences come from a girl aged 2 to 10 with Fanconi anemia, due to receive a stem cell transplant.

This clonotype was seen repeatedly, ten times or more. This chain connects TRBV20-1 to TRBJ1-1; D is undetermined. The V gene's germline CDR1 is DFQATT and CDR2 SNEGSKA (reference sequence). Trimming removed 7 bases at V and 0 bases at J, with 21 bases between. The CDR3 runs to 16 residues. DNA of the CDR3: TGCAGTGGTTTACGGGAAGGCCGAATCATGAACACTGAAGCTTTCTTT. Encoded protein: CSGLREGRIMNTEAFF.

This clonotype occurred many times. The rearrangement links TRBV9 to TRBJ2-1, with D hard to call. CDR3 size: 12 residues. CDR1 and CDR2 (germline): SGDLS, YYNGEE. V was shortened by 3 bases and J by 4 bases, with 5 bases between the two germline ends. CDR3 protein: CASSASYNEQFF. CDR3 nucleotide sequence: TGTGCCAGCAGCGCATCGTACAATGAGCAGTTCTTC.

The CDR3 nucleotides read TGCAGTGCTAGTCGCGTTGGGCAGTTCTTC. This translates into CSASRVGQFF. The V call is TRBV20-1, the J call TRBJ2-1; D remains ambiguous. Per the germline V gene, CDR1 is DFQATT and CDR2 is SNEGSKA (reference sequence). This CDR3 has 10 amino acids. The ends were cut back, 3 bases at V and 12 bases at J, with 9 bases in the middle.

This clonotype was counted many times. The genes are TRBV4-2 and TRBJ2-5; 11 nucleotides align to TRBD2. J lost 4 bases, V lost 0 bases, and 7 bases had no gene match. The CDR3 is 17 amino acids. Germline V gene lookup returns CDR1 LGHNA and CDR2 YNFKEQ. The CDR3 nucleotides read TGTGCCAGCAGCCAAGATGAACTAGCGGGGGCGGGAGAGACCCAGTACTTC. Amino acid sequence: CASSQDELAGAGETQYF.

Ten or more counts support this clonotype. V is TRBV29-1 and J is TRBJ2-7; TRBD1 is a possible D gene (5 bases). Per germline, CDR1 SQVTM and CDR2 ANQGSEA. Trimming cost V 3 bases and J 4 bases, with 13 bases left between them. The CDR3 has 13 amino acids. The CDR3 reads CSVDPGDSYEQYF. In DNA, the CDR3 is TGCAGCGTTGATCCCGGTGACAGTTACGAGCAGTACTTC.

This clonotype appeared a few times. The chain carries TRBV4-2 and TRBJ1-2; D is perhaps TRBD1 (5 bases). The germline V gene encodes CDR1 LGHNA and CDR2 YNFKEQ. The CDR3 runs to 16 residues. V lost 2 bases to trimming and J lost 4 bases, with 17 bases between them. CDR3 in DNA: TGTGCCAGCAGCCAACTGAAGGACAACTACCTCTATGGCTACACCTTC. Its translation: CASSQLKDNYLYGYTF.

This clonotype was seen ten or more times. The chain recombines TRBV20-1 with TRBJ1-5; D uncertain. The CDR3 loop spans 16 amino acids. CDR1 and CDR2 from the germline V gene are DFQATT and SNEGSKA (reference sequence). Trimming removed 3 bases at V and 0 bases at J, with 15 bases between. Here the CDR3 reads CSARFPRGYSNQPQHF. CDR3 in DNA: TGCAGTGCTAGGTTTCCAAGAGGATATAGCAATCAGCCCCAGCATTTT.

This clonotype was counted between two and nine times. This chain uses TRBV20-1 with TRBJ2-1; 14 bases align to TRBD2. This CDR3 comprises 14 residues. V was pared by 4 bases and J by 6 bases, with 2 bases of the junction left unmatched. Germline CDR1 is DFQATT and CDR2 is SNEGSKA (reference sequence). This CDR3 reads CSATGTSGSNEQFF. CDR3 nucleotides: TGCAGTGCTACCGGGACTAGCGGGAGCAATGAGCAGTTCTTC.

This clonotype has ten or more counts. The DNA for the CDR3 is TGCAGTGCCGCGGAGCCCCAGCATTTT. Amino acids: CSAAEPQHF. This chain joins TRBV20-1 and TRBJ1-5, with no clear D. The V and J ends lost 6 bases and 8 bases respectively, with 5 bases between them. Germline CDR1 DFQATT, CDR2 SNEGSKA (reference sequence). This CDR3 spans 9 amino acids.

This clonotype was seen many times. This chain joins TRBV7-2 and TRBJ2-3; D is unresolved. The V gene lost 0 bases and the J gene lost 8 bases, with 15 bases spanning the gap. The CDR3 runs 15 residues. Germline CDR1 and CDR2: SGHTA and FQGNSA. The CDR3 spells CASSLASSPPRTQYF. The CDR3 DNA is TGTGCCAGCAGCTTAGCGTCAAGTCCACCTCGTACGCAGTATTTT.

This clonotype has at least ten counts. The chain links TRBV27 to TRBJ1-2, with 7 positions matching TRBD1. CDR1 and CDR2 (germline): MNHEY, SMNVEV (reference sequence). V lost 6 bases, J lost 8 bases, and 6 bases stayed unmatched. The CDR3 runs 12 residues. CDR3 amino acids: CASSQGGDGYTF. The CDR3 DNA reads TGTGCCAGCAGCCAGGGGGGGGACGGCTACACCTTC.

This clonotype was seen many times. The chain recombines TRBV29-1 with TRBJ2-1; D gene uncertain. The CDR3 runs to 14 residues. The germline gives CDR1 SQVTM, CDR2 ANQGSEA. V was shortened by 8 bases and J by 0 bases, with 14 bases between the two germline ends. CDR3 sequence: CSTPRADSYNEQFF. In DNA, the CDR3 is TGCAGCACACCCCGGGCAGACTCCTACAATGAGCAGTTCTTC.

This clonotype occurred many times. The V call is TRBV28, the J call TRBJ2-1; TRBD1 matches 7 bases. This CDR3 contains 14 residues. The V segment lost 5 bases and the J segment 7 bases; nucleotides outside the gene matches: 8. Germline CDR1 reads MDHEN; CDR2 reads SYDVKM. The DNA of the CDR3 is TGTGCCAGCAGTCCTCAGGGGGATCGAAATGAGCAGTTCTTC. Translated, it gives CASSPQGDRNEQFF. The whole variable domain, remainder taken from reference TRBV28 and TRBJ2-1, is DVKVTQSSRYLVKRTGEKVFLECVQDMDHENMFWYRQDPGLGLRLIYFSYDVKMKEKGDIPEGYSVSREKKERFSLILESASTNQTSMYLCASSPQGDRNEQFFGPGTRLTVL.

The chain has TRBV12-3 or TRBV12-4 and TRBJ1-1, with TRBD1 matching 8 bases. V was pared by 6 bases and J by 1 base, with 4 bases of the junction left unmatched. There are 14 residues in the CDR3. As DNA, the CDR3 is TGTGCCAGCAGGGGTGGACAGGGGAACACTGAAGCTTTCTTT. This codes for CASRGGQGNTEAFF.

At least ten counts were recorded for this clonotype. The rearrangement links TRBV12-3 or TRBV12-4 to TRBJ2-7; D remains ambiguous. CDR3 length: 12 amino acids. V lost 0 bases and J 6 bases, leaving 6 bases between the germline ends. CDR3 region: CASSLASVEQYF. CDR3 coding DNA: TGTGCCAGCAGTTTAGCTTCGGTCGAGCAGTACTTC.